This T cell receptor beta chain was retrieved from a study of blood T cell repertoires in COVID-19. The overall study: Samples taken during acute and convalescent COVID-19 were collected in the United States, Italy and Spain. From T cells, B-cell-depleted T cells, or PBMCs came the material, which was cDNA or gDNA.

CDR1 LNHDA and CDR2 SQIVND come from the germline V gene (reference sequence). Losses at the gene ends were 4 bases for V and 3 bases for J; bases not matched to a gene: 8. The CDR3 has 15 residues. In the original workflow: How many nucleated cells were present was estimated from reference gene primer amplification. Sequencing was performed with immunoSEQ multiplex PCR; in TCRdb, only in-frame clones are kept and a portion is missing. The V and J calls and clone size were taken over from that table, and D and trimming were inferred from the DNA. Among 150,000 to 200,000 clones, around 76% were seen once, and the ten largest hold about 8.4%.

This TCR was recovered from a woman aged 70-85 years with acute or convalescent COVID-19. The V and J genes are TRBV19 and TRBJ1-2; 7 positions match TRBD1. The sequenced sample consisted of peripheral blood. The CDR3: CASSNLGQLHYGYTF. CDR3 sequence (DNA): TGTGCCAGTAGTAATCTGGGACAGCTCCACTATGGCTACACCTTC.